The clone carrying this T cell receptor beta chain was seen only a few times. This specimen belongs to a study of response to subunit inactivated influenza vaccine. The germline gives CDR1 MNHEY, CDR2 SVGEGT. Germline trimming cut 6 bases from V and 8 bases from J; bases unmatched to any gene: 6. The CDR3 length is 13 residues. TCRdb processed the RT-PCR reads anew with MiXCR; each CDR3 protein has one entry. The sample holds about 780,000 distinct CDR3 sequences, approximately 18% seen once. V and J are TRBV6-2 or TRBV6-3 and TRBJ2-2; TRBD1 matches 7 bases. The sequence came from a man aged 50-59 years who received an inactivated influenza vaccine. The material was PBMCs from blood, obtained about 5 days after vaccination. The CDR3 reads CASSLTGLGELFF. CDR3 nucleotides: TGTGCCAGCAGCCTGACAGGGCTGGGGGAGCTGTTTTTT.